The next 22 T cell receptor beta chains were all read from a single sample in a study of shared clonotypes between healthy human individuals (dated by TCRdb to the early 2020s). Receptor amplification or capture employed the immunoSEQ multiplex PCR assay. Imported from immuneACCESS, the table was reduced by TCRdb to in-frame sequences with V and J called. These copies leave out some clones; in studies compared against another copy, an unresolved V gene accounts for under half, and the cause of the remainder is not known. Within this sample are fewer than 650,000 clones, with around 80% of them counted one time only. The top ten constitute 10% to 15% of the sample. Sequencing was carried out using PBMCs. Receptors originate from a woman aged 40 to 50 in good health. Some clones in this sample may be carry-over from other donors' samples.

This clone was detected only once. V gene TRBV7-9 combines with J gene TRBJ2-3; TRBD2 might be the D (6 bases). The length of the CDR3 is 17 residues. Germline V CDR1 and CDR2: SEHNR, FQNEAQ (reference sequence). V lost 1 base, J lost 0 bases, and 14 bases lay in between. The CDR3: CASSLGRGRDSTDTQYF. Here the CDR3 DNA reads TGTGCCAGCAGCTTAGGGCGGGGCAGGGATAGCACAGATACGCAGTATTTT.

On this clone: With only one base between it and a far larger clone, this is likely a read error. This is likely a read error, given that the CDR3 carries no conserved phenylalanine or tryptophan at its end. The chain's CDR3 is CASSTNSGRGNGELFL. CDR3 DNA sequence: TGTGCCAGCAGTACCAATAGCGGGAGAGGGAACGGGGAGCTGTTTCTT. The chain is built from TRBV27 and TRBJ2-2, with 9 bases aligning to TRBD2. Germline CDR1 is MNHEY and CDR2 is SMNVEV (reference sequence). Losses at the gene ends were 5 bases for V and 7 bases for J; bases not matched to a gene: 11. The CDR3 extends over 16 amino acids.

J is TRBJ2-3 and V is TRBV5-1; no clear D. V was clipped by 4 bases and J by 2 bases, with 8 bases between them. The CDR3 sequence is 13 residues long. Germline-derived CDR1 and CDR2 are SGHRS and YFSETQ. The CDR3 loop is CASSPLNTDTQYF. CDR3 sequence (DNA): TGCGCCAGCAGCCCCTTAAACACAGATACGCAGTATTTT. Variable domain in full (rest from reference TRBV5-1 and TRBJ2-3): KAGVTQTPRYLIKTRGQQVTLSCSPISGHRSVSWYQQTPGQGLQFLFEYFSETQRNKGNFPGRFSGRQFSNSRSEMNVSTLELGDSALYLCASSPLNTDTQYFGPGTRLTVL.

The chain links TRBV5-1 to TRBJ2-5; 9 positions agree with TRBD1. Germline-derived CDR1 and CDR2 are SGHRS and YFSETQ. V was clipped by 4 bases and J by 5 bases; unmatched bases: 6. The CDR3 sequence is 14 residues long. The CDR3: CASSTDRGRETQYF. As DNA, the CDR3 is TGCGCCAGCAGCACGGACAGGGGAAGGGAGACCCAGTACTTC.

The chain links TRBV27 to TRBJ2-7, with 7 nucleotides matching TRBD1. Looked up from germline, CDR1 is MNHEY and CDR2 is SMNVEV (reference sequence). The CDR3 is made up of 14 amino acids. J lost 3 bases, V lost 5 bases, and 7 bases had no gene match. CDR3 sequence reads: CASSPRDRFYEQYF. The CDR3 region has the DNA TGTGCCAGCAGTCCAAGGGACAGATTCTACGAGCAGTACTTC.

This chain uses TRBV5-1 with TRBJ2-5, with D perhaps matching TRBD2 (6 bases). CDR1 is SGHRS and CDR2 is YFSETQ in the germline V gene. CDR3 length equals 13 residues. The V end was cut by 6 bases, the J end by 5 bases, with 14 bases between. The CDR3 region has the DNA TGCGCCAGCACCCGCGGGGTGGGGGAGACCCAGTACTTC. It translates to CASTRGVGETQYF.

Regarding this clone: One base away lies a much larger clone, so this may be a sequencing read error. The gene calls are TRBV27 and TRBJ1-4; 7 bases are shared with TRBD1. Germline-derived CDR1 and CDR2 are MNHEY and SMNVEV (reference sequence). V lost 5 bases to trimming and J lost 1 base; unmatched junction nucleotides: 4. This CDR3 comprises 15 residues. The CDR3 spells CASSGYRGTNEKLFF. The CDR3 nucleotides are TGTGCCAGCAGTGGCTACAGGGGAACTAATGAAAAACTGTTTTTT.

This chain uses TRBV7-3 with TRBJ2-2; D call uncertain. This CDR3 has 15 amino acids. V lost 1 base and J 3 bases, leaving 9 bases between the germline ends. Germline V CDR1 and CDR2: SGHTA, FQGTGA. The CDR3 spells CASSLRGGDTGELFF. CDR3 in DNA: TGTGCCAGCAGCTTAAGAGGTGGCGACACCGGGGAGCTGTTTTTT.

The chain employs TRBV9 and TRBJ2-1, with TRBD1 matching 8 bases. The CDR3 extends over 15 amino acids. The V gene end was trimmed by 5 bases and the J gene end by 0 bases; junction bases not matched to a gene: 4. Per germline, CDR1 SGDLS and CDR2 YYNGEE. CDR3 DNA: TGTGCCAGCAGTCGAGACAGGGGCTCCTACAATGAGCAGTTCTTC. This encodes CASSRDRGSYNEQFF.

The chain joins TRBV5-4 to TRBJ2-1; D may match TRBD1 or TRBD2 (5 bases each). Germline CDR1 SGHNT, CDR2 YYREEE (reference sequence). V was trimmed by 0 bases and J by 3 bases, leaving 10 bases between them. CDR3 size: 15 residues. The CDR3 coding sequence is TGTGCCAGCAGCTTGGAGGGACCCCACTACAATGAGCAGTTCTTC. This sequence encodes CASSLEGPHYNEQFF.

J is TRBJ1-1 and V is TRBV5-1, with 10 bases matching TRBD1. Losses at the gene ends were 3 bases for V and 3 bases for J; bases not matched to a gene: 8. The CDR3 has 16 amino acids. The germline V gene has CDR1 SGHRS and CDR2 YFSETQ. The CDR3 sequence: CASSSGDRGLDTEAFF. The DNA of the CDR3 is TGCGCCAGCAGCTCAGGCGACAGGGGGCTGGACACTGAAGCTTTCTTT.

There are many counts of this clone. This chain connects TRBV4-1 to TRBJ1-2; possibly TRBD1 for D (5 bases). Germline loops: CDR1 MGHRA, CDR2 YSYEKL. Trimming pared 0 bases from V and 2 bases from J, leaving 10 bases between. The CDR3 has 15 amino acids. The CDR3 region is CASSQDPRGNYGYTF. The CDR3 DNA sequence: TGCGCCAGCAGCCAAGATCCCCGGGGGAACTATGGCTACACCTTC.

Comment on this clone: This probably arose from a read error, given a far larger clone one base away. The chain joins TRBV4-3 to TRBJ2-2, with a tentative D call TRBD2 (5 bases). CDR3 length: 16 amino acids. Germline-derived CDR1 and CDR2 are LGHNA and YSLEER. The CDR3: CASSQDVGGETGELSF. The DNA for the CDR3 is TGCGCCAGCAGCCAAGATGTTGGTGGAGAGACCGGGGAGCTGTCTTTT.

This sequence joins TRBV29-1 and TRBJ1-2; D is ambiguous. In germline, CDR1 is SQVTM, CDR2 ANQGSEA. CDR3 size: 15 residues. Deletions cut 8 bases from V and 5 bases from J, with 24 bases between. CDR3 loop: CSYLFLPGLYYGYTF. CDR3 sequence (DNA): TGCAGCTACTTGTTCCTTCCTGGGTTATATTATGGCTACACCTTC.

This chain connects TRBV4-2 to TRBJ2-1, with 12 bases matching TRBD2. Germline CDR1 reads LGHNA; CDR2 reads YNFKEQ. This CDR3 comprises 17 residues. The J segment lost 5 bases and the V segment lost 1 base, leaving 6 bases of the junction unmatched. In nucleotides, the CDR3 is TGTGCCAGCAGCCAAGCCCACACTAGCGGGAGGCACAATGAGCAGTTCTTC. As protein: CASSQAHTSGRHNEQFF.

J is TRBJ2-7 and V is TRBV27, with 9 bases lining up with TRBD1. The CDR3 runs 16 residues. J lost 1 base, V lost 5 bases, and 9 bases had no gene match. Germline lookup yields CDR1 MNHEY and CDR2 SMNVEV (reference sequence). CDR3 amino acids: CASSRTGDWRSYEQYF. In DNA, the CDR3 is TGTGCCAGCAGTCGGACAGGGGACTGGCGGTCCTACGAGCAGTACTTC.

The rearrangement joins TRBV4-1 to TRBJ1-2, with 9 positions matching TRBD1. Trimming cost V 1 base and J 6 bases; bases outside gene matches: 3. The CDR3 loop spans 14 amino acids. Germline V lookup: CDR1 MGHRA, CDR2 YSYEKL. The CDR3 here is CASSQVGDRDGYTF. CDR3 in DNA: TGCGCCAGCAGCCAAGTTGGGGACAGGGATGGCTACACCTTC.

The chain employs TRBV30 and TRBJ2-7, with unresolved D. Germline assignment: CDR1 GTSNPN and CDR2 SVGIG (reference sequence). The V end lost 1 base, the J end lost 7 bases, and 17 bases lay between the germline ends. The CDR3 length is 14 residues. CDR3 DNA: TGTGCCTGGAGTGGAGTTTTGCCAAAAGGGGAGCAGTACTTC. It encodes CAWSGVLPKGEQYF. The full variable domain, its missing parts supplied by reference TRBV30 and TRBJ2-7, is SQTIHQWPATLVQPVGSPLSLECTVEGTSNPNLYWYRQAAGRGLQLLFYSVGIGQISSEVPQNLSASRPQDRQFILSSKKLLLSDSGFYLCAWSGVLPKGEQYFGPGTRLTVT.

This rearrangement joins TRBV5-1 to TRBJ2-2; maybe TRBD1 (6 bases). Germline loops: CDR1 SGHRS, CDR2 YFSETQ. V was shortened by 0 bases and J by 4 bases, with 13 bases between the two germline ends. This CDR3 comprises 16 residues. The CDR3 reads CASSLAQGRSTGELFF. The CDR3 region has the DNA TGCGCCAGCAGCTTGGCTCAGGGGCGTTCCACCGGGGAGCTGTTTTTT.

The chain combines TRBV10-3 with TRBJ1-5; D is perhaps TRBD1 (6 bases). V lost 3 bases, J lost 5 bases, and 14 bases lay in between. From germline, CDR1 is ENHRY and CDR2 SYGVKD. The CDR3 contains 15 residues. CDR3 sequence reads: CAISDSQGRDQPQHF. The CDR3 DNA reads as TGTGCCATCAGTGATTCGCAGGGGAGGGATCAGCCCCAGCATTTT.

V gene TRBV13 combines with J gene TRBJ2-7; tentatively, D is TRBD1 or TRBD2 (6 bases each). The CDR3 is 14 residues long. Trimming cost V 5 bases and J 5 bases, with 16 bases left between them. CDR1 and CDR2 from the germline V gene are PRHDT and FYEKMQ (reference sequence). The CDR3 nucleotides read TGTGCCAGCAGCCCCCGGCGGGACATTAACGAGCAGTACTTC. Translation gives CASSPRRDINEQYF.

This clone was counted once. V and J are TRBV27 and TRBJ2-7; 8 nucleotides agree with TRBD1. The CDR3 has 13 amino acids. V lost 5 bases and J lost 6; bases outside the gene matches: 6. Germline values: CDR1 MNHEY, CDR2 SMNVEV (reference sequence). CDR3 sequence reads: CASSGRTGLEQYF. CDR3 sequence (DNA): TGTGCCAGCAGTGGTAGGACAGGGCTCGAGCAGTACTTC.